This TCR beta chain appears in the sequencing data of a study of T cell changes during pregnancy in multiple sclerosis. This clone appeared once. This CDR3 is built from 15 residues. Trimming cost V 8 bases and J 3 bases, with 17 bases left between them. Germline loops: CDR1 LNHNV, CDR2 YYDKDF (reference sequence). TCRdb's table, derived via immunoSEQ multiplex PCR, lists solely in-frame clones and lacks some. The sample carries some 60,000 clones, just over 90% recorded once. This TCR derives from a female donor in good health, enrolled as a control in a pregnancy study. This chain joins TRBV15 and TRBJ2-1, with a possible D match to TRBD2 (6 bases). This sample comprised peripheral blood, obtained in the first trimester of pregnancy. CDR3 sequence reads: CATGAVLEGYNEQFF. The DNA for the CDR3 is TGTGCCACCGGCGCAGTACTGGAGGGCTACAATGAGCAGTTCTTC.